The 13 T cell receptor beta chains reported below all come from one sample, sequenced in a study of blood T cells in healthy people across ages. Combining a sample-barcoded 5' primer with a J-beta primer mix, a second PCR ran for roughly 7 to 11 cycles. TCRdb re-derived calls from the 5' RACE reads in MiXCR, one entry per CDR3 protein. In the table there are approximately 800,000 distinct CDR3 sequences, approximately 35% of which are singletons. Input material: blood. These TCRs come from a man aged 18 to 29 in good health.

The chain employs TRBV28 and TRBJ1-1; D is possibly TRBD1 (6 bases). V lost 7 bases and J 6 bases, leaving 21 bases between the germline ends. The CDR3 length is 15 residues. Germline CDR1 reads MDHEN; CDR2 reads SYDVKM. The chain's CDR3 is CASIETWQGRAEAFF. Here the CDR3 DNA reads TGTGCCAGCATTGAAACTTGGCAGGGGAGGGCTGAAGCTTTCTTT.

This clonotype was observed a single time. A single base separates this from a much larger clone, so it may be a read error. The J gene is TRBJ2-1, the V gene TRBV7-9, with D perhaps given as TRBD1 or TRBD2 (5 bases each). The DNA end lines up better with TRBJ2-7; the J call may be wrong. Germline values: CDR1 SEHNR, CDR2 FQNEAQ (reference sequence). The CDR3 is 15 amino acids. This chain's CDR3 is CASSLAGVVYNEQYF. The CDR3 DNA follows: TGTGCCAGCAGCTTAGCGGGGGTTGTCTACAATGAGCAGTACTTC.

J is TRBJ2-5 and V is TRBV20-1; 9 bases line up with TRBD2. The trim removed 6 bases at V and 5 bases at J, leaving 13 bases unmatched. Per the germline V gene, CDR1 is DFQATT and CDR2 is SNEGSKA (reference sequence). This CDR3 spans 15 amino acids. CDR3 bases: TGCAGTGCCAATCGAATAGCGGGGGACGAGGAGACCCAGTACTTC. Protein: CSANRIAGDEETQYF.

The chain links TRBV4-3 to TRBJ2-2, with a possible D match to TRBD1 (6 bases). Germline V gene data show CDR1 as LGHNA and CDR2 as YSLEER. Trimming took 1 base from V and 3 from J, leaving 6 bases between them. This CDR3 contains 14 residues. CDR3 bases: TGCGCCAGCAGCCAAGCAGGGGACACCGGGGAGCTGTTTTTT. Amino acid sequence: CASSQAGDTGELFF.

This sequence joins TRBV7-2 and TRBJ2-1, with D possibly TRBD2 on 5 matching bases. V shed 5 bases and J shed 15 bases, with 17 bases lying between them. Looked up from germline, CDR1 is SGHTA and CDR2 is FQGNSA. This CDR3 has 12 residues. The CDR3 bases are TGTGCCAGCAGCATAGAAACGGGGAAGGTGTTCTTC. It codes for CASSIETGKVFF.

This chain connects TRBV7-2 to TRBJ1-1; no definite D call. V shed 5 bases and J shed 1 base, with 14 bases lying between them. The CDR3 has 15 amino acids. Germline V gives CDR1 SGHTA, CDR2 FQGNSA. DNA of the CDR3: TGTGCCAGCAGCCGCGGTGCGAGTCGGAACACTGAAGCTTTCTTT. This codes for CASSRGASRNTEAFF.

With respect to this clonotype: Being one base from a much bigger clone, this may be a read error. The chain joins TRBV12-3 or TRBV12-4 to TRBJ1-2, with a weak D call TRBD1 (5 bases). The CDR3 extends over 13 amino acids. The germline V and J ends were trimmed by 6 bases and 7 bases, with 15 bases remaining between them. The CDR3 loop is CASSSSPGRGYTF. For the CDR3, the DNA is TGTGCCAGCAGCTCCTCACCGGGACGTGGCTACACCTTC.

The chain carries TRBV4-3 and TRBJ2-7; 7 bases fit TRBD1. After removal of 3 bases from V and 7 bases from J, the junction contained 12 bases not matched to a gene. The germline CDR1 and CDR2 sequences are LGHNA and YSLEER. The CDR3 contains 15 residues. The CDR3 sequence: CASSQVIKGGNEQYF. The CDR3 DNA is TGCGCCAGCAGCCAGGTCATAAAAGGGGGCAATGAGCAGTACTTC.

The sample holds a few counts of this clonotype. The chain couples TRBV12-3 or TRBV12-4 to TRBJ2-7, with D uncertain. This CDR3 is built from 12 residues. Trimming took 2 bases from V and 7 from J, leaving 9 bases between them. The CDR3 region is CASSLNRDEQYF. The CDR3 bases are TGTGCCAGCAGTTTAAACCGCGATGAGCAGTACTTC.

This chain uses TRBV2 with TRBJ2-7; no reliable D call. This CDR3 has 11 residues. With 8 bases removed from V and 3 bases from J, the gap between germline ends came to 8 bases. Germline V gene lookup returns CDR1 SNHLY and CDR2 FYNNEI. The CDR3 region has the DNA TGTGCCAGCGCCGGAGACTACGAGCAGTACTTC. This gives the protein CASAGDYEQYF.

The rearrangement uses TRBV10-3 and TRBJ2-1, with TRBD2 matching 15 bases. Trimming at V came to 6 bases and at J to 8 bases, leaving 5 bases not matched to a gene. The CDR3 sequence is 15 residues long. The germline V gene has CDR1 ENHRY and CDR2 SYGVKD. Here the CDR3 DNA reads TGTGCCATCAGCCTAAGGACTAGCGGGAGGGATGAGCAGTTCTTC. Its translation is CAISLRTSGRDEQFF.

The chain links TRBV4-2 to TRBJ2-7; 7 bases are a match to TRBD2. After removal of 0 bases from V and 0 bases from J, the junction contained 2 bases not matched to a gene. This CDR3 is built from 15 residues. The germline V gene encodes CDR1 LGHNA and CDR2 YNFKEQ. The CDR3 nucleotides read TGTGCCAGCAGCCAAGATCGCGGGAGCTCCTACGAGCAGTACTTC. This sequence encodes CASSQDRGSSYEQYF.

The rearrangement links TRBV4-2 to TRBJ2-1; D is perhaps TRBD2 (5 bases). This CDR3 has 16 amino acids. Germline-derived CDR1 and CDR2 are LGHNA and YNFKEQ. V lost 0 bases and J lost 1, with 10 bases in between. CDR3 DNA: TGTGCCAGCAGCCAAGACGGTAGCGAATCCTACAATGAGCAGTTCTTC. This encodes CASSQDGSESYNEQFF.